Listed here is a single T cell receptor beta chain. This specimen belongs to a study of T cells in Graves' hyperthyroidism and ophthalmopathy. Using RNA transcripts as the source, TCR beta CDR3 regions were amplified. HTBI primers drove first-round RT-PCR of the TCR CDR3. TCRdb called the multiplex PCR reads again in MiXCR, with one record for every CDR3 protein. The sample gives about 620,000 distinct CDR3 sequences, around 16% of which show up once; 3% to 4.5% is in the top ten. V lost 3 bases to trimming and J lost 1 base, with 9 bases between them. This CDR3 is 14 amino acids long. The V gene's germline CDR1 is LNHNV and CDR2 YYDKDF (reference sequence).

The clonotype originates from a woman in her twenties or thirties with Graves' hyperthyroidism. The sequenced sample consisted of blood. The rearrangement links TRBV15 to TRBJ1-1; tentatively, D is TRBD1 (5 bases). In DNA form, the CDR3 reads TGTGCCACCAGCAGGGGGACGGCGAACACTGAAGCTTTCTTT. This codes for CATSRGTANTEAFF.